This TCR beta chain emerged from a study of cytomegalovirus exposure and HLA in healthy donors. Per germline, CDR1 SGHTA and CDR2 FQGNSA. V trimming: 6 bases; J trimming: 5 bases; junction bases outside the gene matches: 14. The CDR3 is 17 amino acids. Study-wide points: The presence/absence work took it that sequencing depth was about the same across donors.

With regard to this clone: Antigen specificity is unknown.

Primers included in the PCR were 60 Vbeta and 13 Jbeta primers. Clones were read by immunoSEQ multiplex PCR, and TCRdb kept only the in-frame ones, dropping some. The sample lists about 160,000 clones, roughly three quarters occurring once. Source material: PBMCs. The chain employs TRBV7-2 and TRBJ2-5, with 11 nucleotides matching TRBD2. The sequence derives from a man aged 55 to 70 in good health and CMV-seronegative. CDR3 residues: CASRKRELAGVGETQYF. CDR3 in DNA: TGTGCCAGCAGAAAACGGGAACTAGCGGGAGTGGGGGAGACCCAGTACTTC.